This passage covers 23 T cell receptor beta chains from one sample sequenced in a study of vaccination and CD4 T cells after COVID-19. An Oncomine TCR Beta short-read assay was used to sequence the DNA from cultured CD4+ T cells. TCRdb analysed the PCR reads with MiXCR anew, one entry per CDR3 protein. The sample yields more than 10,000 distinct CDR3 sequences, over 20% seen once. No cognate antigen is known for these TCRs. The treatment here: approximately 11-day PBMC culture with coronavirus spike peptide pools or control peptides (ViraFEST assay). The sequenced sample was CD4+ T cells from blood, cultured in vitro, obtained after SARS-CoV-2 vaccination. The receptor source for this set is a human donor who had recovered from COVID-19.

The gene calls are TRBV12-3 or TRBV12-4 and TRBJ2-2; D not certain. The V and J ends lost 6 bases and 7 bases respectively, with 12 bases between them. CDR3 length equals 13 residues. In DNA, the CDR3 is TGTGCCAGCAGGCTAGGACGGGTCGGGGAGCTGTTTTTT. Its translation: CASRLGRVGELFF.

This chain links TRBV4-1 with TRBJ1-5, with 7 bases that match TRBD1. After removal of 5 bases from V and 6 bases from J, the junction contained 4 bases not matched to a gene. In germline, CDR1 is MGHRA, CDR2 YSYEKL. The CDR3 totals 13 residues. This CDR3 is CASSGTEGQPQHF. CDR3 DNA: TGCGCCAGCAGCGGGACAGAAGGTCAGCCCCAGCATTTT.

The chain is built from TRBV28 and TRBJ2-1; TRBD2 is a possible D gene (6 bases). The CDR3 is 16 amino acids. The V and J ends lost 4 bases and 1 base respectively, with 14 bases between them. The germline gives CDR1 MDHEN, CDR2 SYDVKM. In DNA, the CDR3 is TGTGCCAGCAGTTCCCTATCGGGAGTGTCCTACAATGAGCAGTTCTTC. Translating gives CASSSLSGVSYNEQFF.

The chain employs TRBV20-1 and TRBJ1-3; unclear D gene. Germline V gene sequence: CDR1 DFQATT, CDR2 SNEGSKA (reference sequence). V was trimmed by 4 bases and J by 3 bases, leaving 13 bases between them. The CDR3 has 14 amino acids. The CDR3 here is CSAKRPGSGNTIYF. The DNA of the CDR3 is TGCAGTGCTAAACGCCCGGGTAGTGGAAACACCATATATTTT.

To note about this clonotype: Germline is not matched at one junction end, which may reflect a read error. The chain recombines TRBV7-7 with TRBJ2-5; 9 bases align to TRBD1. Germline CDR1 and CDR2: SSHAT and FNYEAQ (reference sequence). There are 15 residues in the CDR3. In nucleotides, the CDR3 is TGTGCTAGCAGCAAAAGGCCGGGACAGGGATTTACCCAGTACTTC. Its translation is CASSKRPGQGFTQYF.

The genes are TRBV28 and TRBJ2-7, with D perhaps matching TRBD2 (7 bases). CDR1 and CDR2 (germline): MDHEN, SYDVKM. CDR3 length equals 16 residues. Trimming left V 2 bases short and J 4 bases short, with 18 bases between. CDR3 protein: CASSLRGATVRYEQYF. The DNA for the CDR3 is TGTGCCAGCAGTTTACGGGGGGCGACGGTCCGGTACGAGCAGTACTTC.

This clonotype appeared a few times. The rearrangement joins TRBV20-1 to TRBJ2-7; weak D call: TRBD1 (6 bases). Germline CDR1 and CDR2: DFQATT and SNEGSKA (reference sequence). The V and J ends lost 2 bases and 1 base respectively, with 12 bases between them. CDR3 length: 14 amino acids. CDR3 residues: CSARRDTASYEQYF. For the CDR3, the DNA is TGCAGTGCTAGAAGGGACACCGCGTCCTACGAGCAGTACTTC.

The rearrangement links TRBV7-8 to TRBJ1-1; possibly TRBD1 for D (5 bases). Trimming cost V 2 bases and J 3 bases, with 7 bases left between them. Germline V gene data show CDR1 as SGHVS and CDR2 as FQNEAQ. This CDR3 is built from 13 residues. The CDR3 DNA is TGTGCCAGCAGCTTAAGAGGGGACACTGAAGCTTTCTTT. Translating gives CASSLRGDTEAFF.

V is TRBV29-1 and J is TRBJ2-1; D gene ambiguous. This CDR3 is built from 11 residues. CDR1 is SQVTM, CDR2 ANQGSEA, per germline. Trimming shortened V by 6 bases and J by 5 bases, and 8 bases separated the two germline ends. The CDR3 region is CSVSINNEQFF. The CDR3 DNA follows: TGCAGCGTCTCGATTAACAATGAGCAGTTCTTC.

V is TRBV5-1 and J is TRBJ2-5; 8 bases fit TRBD2. This CDR3 has 17 amino acids. CDR1 is SGHRS, CDR2 YFSETQ, per germline. V lost 4 bases to trimming and J lost 4 bases; unmatched junction nucleotides: 15. CDR3 nucleotide sequence: TGCGCCAGCAGCCCGCCGGGGGGGCTTGGAGCTCGAGAGACCCAGTACTTC. This encodes CASSPPGGLGARETQYF.

There are a few counts of this clonotype. This sequence joins TRBV7-2 and TRBJ2-1; 8 nucleotides match TRBD2. After removal of 1 base from V and 8 bases from J, the junction contained 4 bases not matched to a gene. CDR1 SGHTA and CDR2 FQGNSA come from the germline V gene. This CDR3 region has 14 residues. CDR3 coding DNA: TGTGCCAGCAGCTTAGGCTTAGCGGGATATGAGCAGTTCTTC. This translates into CASSLGLAGYEQFF.

This rearrangement joins TRBV7-2 to TRBJ2-7, with unresolved D. Trimming removed 5 bases at V and 4 bases at J, with 12 bases between. Germline V CDR1 and CDR2: SGHTA, FQGNSA. This CDR3 has 13 amino acids. CDR3 protein: CASSRSTPYEQYF. The CDR3 DNA reads TGTGCCAGCAGCCGCTCCACTCCTTACGAGCAGTACTTC.

V usage is TRBV14 and J usage is TRBJ1-6; D is unresolved. The CDR3 totals 15 residues. Germline loops: CDR1 SGHDN, CDR2 FVKESK. V was clipped by 0 bases and J by 9 bases, with 12 bases between them. CDR3 in amino acids: CASSQEFSRSSPLHF. The CDR3 nucleotides are TGTGCCAGCAGCCAAGAATTTTCGCGTAGTTCACCCCTCCACTTT.

This chain joins TRBV29-1 and TRBJ1-4; 7 nucleotides match TRBD1. Germline V gene sequence: CDR1 SQVTM, CDR2 ANQGSEA. The CDR3 runs 14 residues. J lost 3 bases, V lost 6 bases, and 7 bases had no gene match. CDR3 protein: CSVTRGASNEKLFF. The DNA of the CDR3 is TGCAGCGTGACCAGGGGGGCCTCTAATGAAAAACTGTTTTTT.

The chain uses TRBV24-1 and TRBJ1-1, with D perhaps matching TRBD1 (5 bases). Germline V lookup: CDR1 KGHDR, CDR2 SFDVKD. Trimming took off 3 bases at V and 7 bases at J, with 14 bases between the two ends. The CDR3 has 14 amino acids. CDR3 DNA: TGTGCCACCAGTGATGCTGGGGCGCCCGGTGAAGCTTTCTTT. Translating it yields CATSDAGAPGEAFF.

This clonotype is categorized as medium-sized (0.01 to 0.1%). This sequence joins TRBV6-5 and TRBJ2-7; D possibly corresponds to TRBD1 (5 bases). Germline lookup yields CDR1 MNHEY and CDR2 SVGAGI. This CDR3 region has 15 residues. V shed 0 bases and J shed 4 bases, with 13 bases lying between them. CDR3 in DNA: TGTGCCAGCAGTTACTCGAAATGGGGCTCATACGAGCAGTACTTC. Protein: CASSYSKWGSYEQYF.

This clonotype was found a few times. The rearrangement links TRBV7-2 to TRBJ2-1; TRBD2 aligns across 15 bases. CDR1 and CDR2 from the germline V gene are SGHTA and FQGNSA. J lost 3 bases, V lost 3 bases, and 18 bases had no gene match. There are 22 residues in the CDR3. CDR3 bases: TGTGCCAGCAGCTTCCTACAACCGGGACTAGCGGGAGGCGGGATAAACTACAATGAGCAGTTCTTC. Amino acid sequence: CASSFLQPGLAGGGINYNEQFF.

This chain links TRBV10-3 with TRBJ1-5; possible D gene TRBD1, 6 bases. Trimming left V 8 bases short and J 1 base short, with 12 bases between. This CDR3 is 14 amino acids long. Germline values: CDR1 ENHRY, CDR2 SYGVKD. The CDR3 sequence is CAIGRQESNQPQHF. The CDR3 bases are TGTGCCATCGGACGACAGGAAAGCAATCAGCCCCAGCATTTT.

The chain joins TRBV7-3 to TRBJ2-3; D is unresolved. This CDR3 spans 12 amino acids. Per the germline V gene, CDR1 is SGHTA and CDR2 is FQGTGA. V was trimmed by 5 bases and J by 6 bases, leaving 9 bases between them. For the CDR3, the DNA is TGTGCCAGCAGCCCGGGTGCTGATACGCAGTATTTT. Its protein product is CASSPGADTQYF.

This chain links TRBV30 with TRBJ1-1; TRBD1 matches at 8 bases. The germline gives CDR1 GTSNPN, CDR2 SVGIG (reference sequence). This CDR3 has 13 residues. The V and J ends lost 3 bases and 1 base, in that order; junction bases with no gene match: 1. The CDR3 nucleotides are TGTGCCTGGAGGGACAGGGCGAACACTGAAGCTTTCTTT. Translation gives CAWRDRANTEAFF.

Only a few counts were recorded for this clonotype. The chain couples TRBV20-1 to TRBJ2-7, with 8 bases that match TRBD2. CDR3 length: 14 amino acids. Germline V CDR1 and CDR2: DFQATT, SNEGSKA (reference sequence). V gave up 8 bases and J gave up 4 bases; unmatched junction bases: 13. Here the CDR3 DNA reads TGCAGTACCCCCGGGGGGCTAGCGGGTTACGAGCAGTACTTC. Translating it yields CSTPGGLAGYEQYF.

This chain links TRBV5-4 with TRBJ1-1, with TRBD1 identical over 12 bases. There are 18 residues in the CDR3. Germline trimming cut 4 bases from V and 0 bases from J; bases unmatched to any gene: 10. Germline CDR1 SGHNT, CDR2 YYREEE (reference sequence). CDR3 in DNA: TGTGCCAGCAGCCAGCCGGGACAGGGGGCCCGAATGAACACTGAAGCTTTCTTT. Translating gives CASSQPGQGARMNTEAFF.

This clonotype rates as medium-sized. The chain has TRBV7-6 and TRBJ2-3, with D perhaps TRBD2 (6 bases). Germline loops: CDR1 SGHVS, CDR2 FNYEAQ. The V gene lost 4 bases and the J gene lost 2 bases, with 19 bases spanning the gap. The CDR3 length is 17 residues. The chain's CDR3 is CASSSLRGAGSTDTQYF. For the CDR3, the DNA is TGTGCCAGCAGCTCATTGCGGGGCGCAGGGTCCACAGATACGCAGTATTTT.